These 19 T cell receptor beta chains were all obtained from the same sample, sequenced in a study of blood T cells in healthy people across ages. A second PCR, run for 7 to 11 cycles, used a sample-barcoded 5' primer plus a J-beta primer mix. TCRdb analysed the 5' RACE reads with MiXCR anew, one entry per CDR3 protein. The sample holds around 1.5 million distinct CDR3 sequences, 30% to 35% seen once. Sequences were obtained from blood. The source of these receptors is a woman in her twenties or thirties in good health.

The gene calls are TRBV6-5 and TRBJ1-5; 9 bases line up with TRBD1. The CDR3 extends over 16 amino acids. V lost 3 bases to trimming and J lost 3 bases; unmatched junction nucleotides: 6. Germline CDR1 reads MNHEY; CDR2 reads SVGAGI. CDR3 in amino acids: CASSYMTGGNNQPQHF. The CDR3 bases are TGTGCCAGCAGTTATATGACAGGGGGGAACAATCAGCCCCAGCATTTT.

This chain links TRBV29-1 with TRBJ2-1, with TRBD1 matching over 9 bases. Germline V gene lookup returns CDR1 SQVTM and CDR2 ANQGSEA. The CDR3 has 13 amino acids. Trimming removed 2 bases from V and 5 bases from J; junction bases left unmatched: 1. The CDR3 sequence: CSVERDRDNEQFF. In nucleotides, the CDR3 is TGCAGCGTTGAACGGGACAGGGACAATGAGCAGTTCTTC.

The genes are TRBV6-1 and TRBJ2-1; the D call may be TRBD1 or TRBD2 (5 bases each). Germline V gene data show CDR1 as MNHNS and CDR2 as SASEGT. The CDR3 runs to 14 residues. V lost 3 bases, J lost 4 bases, and 10 bases lay in between. The chain's CDR3 is CASSELWGYNEQFF. The CDR3 region has the DNA TGTGCCAGCAGTGAGCTTTGGGGGTACAATGAGCAGTTCTTC.

This clonotype was seen a handful of times. The chain combines TRBV10-1 with TRBJ2-1, with D perhaps matching TRBD2 (7 bases). The germline CDR1 and CDR2 sequences are WNHNN and SYGVQD (reference sequence). This CDR3 is built from 15 residues. V was cut by 3 bases and J by 7 bases, with 16 bases left in between. The CDR3 is CASSEGGGANNEQFF. The CDR3 DNA reads as TGCGCCAGCAGTGAAGGTGGGGGGGCGAATAATGAGCAGTTCTTC.

The V and J genes are TRBV5-1 and TRBJ2-3; TRBD2 agrees at 7 bases. This CDR3 is 16 amino acids long. V shed 2 bases and J 1 base; nucleotides not matched to a gene: 7. CDR1 and CDR2 (germline): SGHRS, YFSETQ. The CDR3 nucleotides are TGCGCCAGCAGCTTACAAGCGGGAATAGGCACAGATACGCAGTATTTT. Protein product: CASSLQAGIGTDTQYF.

This clonotype appeared a few times. This chain uses TRBV20-1 with TRBJ2-1, with unresolved D. Germline CDR1 reads DFQATT; CDR2 reads SNEGSKA (reference sequence). This CDR3 spans 15 amino acids. V was pared by 0 bases and J by 2 bases, with 11 bases between. CDR3 DNA sequence: TGCAGTGCTAGAGATGGCCAGAATCCCTACAATGAGCAGTTCTTC. Protein: CSARDGQNPYNEQFF.

This chain links TRBV20-1 with TRBJ2-5, with 7 positions matching TRBD2. The J call may be wrong; the DNA end is better matched by TRBJ2-7. The CDR3 contains 16 residues. Germline V CDR1 and CDR2: DFQATT, SNEGSKA (reference sequence). CDR3 sequence (DNA): TGCAGTGCTAGGTTCCTCCGAGTGGGGGGGAGGGACGAGCAGTACTTC. Translating it yields CSARFLRVGGRDEQYF.

Ten or more counts support this clonotype. This chain joins TRBV12-3 or TRBV12-4 and TRBJ2-7; D is undetermined. The CDR3 loop spans 14 amino acids. The V end was cut by 3 bases, the J end by 0 bases, with 9 bases between. CDR3 nucleotides: TGTGCCAGCAGTTTGGGCACCTTCTCCTACGAGCAGTACTTC. Amino acid sequence: CASSLGTFSYEQYF.

The chain employs TRBV20-1 and TRBJ1-1; D possibly corresponds to TRBD1 (5 bases). Germline loops: CDR1 DFQATT, CDR2 SNEGSKA (reference sequence). Trimming took off 7 bases at V and 4 bases at J, with 13 bases between the two ends. This CDR3 region has 12 residues. CDR3 bases: TGCAGTGTGGGGGGTCTGGGCACTGAAGCTTTCTTT. Translating it yields CSVGGLGTEAFF.

V gene TRBV6-5 combines with J gene TRBJ2-1; D might be TRBD1 (5 bases). Germline lookup yields CDR1 MNHEY and CDR2 SVGAGI. There are 14 residues in the CDR3. The V end lost 6 bases, the J end lost 8 bases, and 17 bases lay between the germline ends. CDR3 in amino acids: CASSVAGYSDEQFF. The CDR3 nucleotides read TGTGCCAGCAGCGTAGCAGGGTATTCGGATGAGCAGTTCTTC.

V usage is TRBV7-8 and J usage is TRBJ2-7; TRBD2 might be the D (6 bases). The CDR3 loop spans 15 amino acids. V lost 0 bases and J 6 bases, leaving 15 bases between the germline ends. Germline assignment: CDR1 SGHVS and CDR2 FQNEAQ. CDR3 DNA sequence: TGTGCCAGCAGCTTAGCGCGACCAGCGGGTGGCGAGCAGTACTTC. It translates to CASSLARPAGGEQYF.

The chain has TRBV7-9 and TRBJ2-1; 9 nucleotides align to TRBD2. This CDR3 is 15 amino acids long. Per the germline V gene, CDR1 is SEHNR and CDR2 is FQNEAQ (reference sequence). V dropped 11 bases and J dropped 4; count of bases not matched to a gene: 12. This chain's CDR3 is CAGTPSTSGYNEQFF. DNA for the CDR3: TGTGCCGGCACCCCCTCGACTAGCGGTTACAATGAGCAGTTCTTC.

CDR3 bases: TGTGCCAGCAGTTTACCTCGGACTAGCGGGAATGGGGTGTACATTCAGTACTTC. Protein product: CASSLPRTSGNGVYIQYF. The chain couples TRBV12-3 or TRBV12-4 to TRBJ2-4; 12 bases agree with TRBD2. The CDR3 has 18 residues. The V segment lost 2 bases and the J segment 8 bases; nucleotides outside the gene matches: 13.

The J gene is TRBJ2-3, the V gene TRBV3-1; the D is unclear. The V end was cut by 1 base, the J end by 4 bases, with 9 bases between. Germline CDR1 LGHDT, CDR2 YNNKEL (reference sequence). The CDR3 is 14 residues long. In DNA form, the CDR3 reads TGTGCCAGCAGCCAAGGGATGTTGGCAGATACGCAGTATTTT. Translated: CASSQGMLADTQYF.

This clonotype was found many times. The chain employs TRBV9 and TRBJ2-7; 8 bases match TRBD2. The V gene's germline CDR1 is SGDLS and CDR2 YYNGEE. This CDR3 region has 14 residues. J gave up 5 bases and V 4 bases, and 8 bases lay outside the gene matches. CDR3: CASSPSGGLNEQYF. As DNA, the CDR3 is TGTGCCAGCAGCCCCAGCGGGGGTCTGAACGAGCAGTACTTC.

The V gene is TRBV20-1, the J gene TRBJ2-7, with D tentatively TRBD1 or TRBD2 (5 bases each). The J call may be faulty, since TRBJ2-5 better matches the DNA end. This CDR3 is built from 12 residues. CDR1 DFQATT and CDR2 SNEGSKA come from the germline V gene (reference sequence). The chain's CDR3 is CSPSGTMKTQYF. DNA of the CDR3: TGCAGCCCTTCCGGGACGATGAAGACCCAGTACTTC.

V and J are TRBV5-6 and TRBJ1-2; TRBD1 might be the D (6 bases). The CDR3 totals 15 residues. CDR1 SGHDT and CDR2 YYEEEE come from the germline V gene. Trimming removed 2 bases from V and 6 bases from J, with 17 bases in between. CDR3: CASSFLVGARDGYTF. The CDR3 DNA reads TGTGCCAGCAGCTTTTTGGTGGGGGCGCGTGATGGCTACACCTTC.

CDR3 in amino acids: CASSPLGSVDYEQYF. The CDR3 DNA reads TGTGCCAGCAGTCCCCTTGGTAGCGTGGACTACGAGCAGTACTTC. The V and J genes are TRBV28 and TRBJ2-4, with a weak D call TRBD2 (5 bases). The DNA end favors TRBJ2-7, so the J call may be wrong. The CDR3 sequence is 15 residues long. The V gene's germline CDR1 is MDHEN and CDR2 SYDVKM.

This clonotype came up a few times. This chain links TRBV3-1 with TRBJ2-7; 12 bases fit TRBD2. V lost 1 base to trimming and J lost 4 bases; unmatched junction nucleotides: 8. Germline V gives CDR1 LGHDT, CDR2 YNNKEL (reference sequence). The CDR3 consists of 17 residues. The CDR3 region is CASSQVGTSGSRYEQYF. CDR3 DNA: TGTGCCAGCAGCCAAGTCGGGACTAGCGGGTCTAGATACGAGCAGTACTTC.